The entry below describes one T cell receptor beta chain. Trimming took off 5 bases at V and 5 bases at J, with 16 bases between the two ends. The germline CDR1 and CDR2 sequences are LGHNT and FRNRAP. The CDR3 totals 15 residues. Libraries were prepared by immunoSEQ multiplex PCR; TCRdb keeps only in-frame clonotypes and omits some of them. The table shows about 64,000 clones, with about 92% occurring only once. The source of the sample is a study of control samples from healthy donors and cancer patients. This sequence originates from a middle-aged man with colorectal cancer. Sequencing input: PBMCs. The rearrangement uses TRBV12-5 and TRBJ2-4; D gene ambiguous. This chain's CDR3 is CASGPAVSAENIQYF. The CDR3 DNA follows: TGTGCTAGTGGTCCCGCGGTGTCGGCGGAAAACATTCAGTACTTC.